These 14 T cell receptor beta chains originate from one sample sequenced in a study of vaccination and CD4 T cells after COVID-19. The treatment: approximately nine-day PBMC culture with coronavirus spike peptide pools or control peptides (ViraFEST assay). Cultured CD4+ T cell DNA underwent sequencing with the Oncomine TCR Beta short-read assay. In TCRdb, the PCR reads were re-called with MiXCR into one record per CDR3 protein. The sample holds under 15,000 distinct CDR3 sequences; 56% are singletons and the top ten take approximately 12%. These receptors are not linked to any known antigen. The sample consisted of CD4+ T cells from blood, cultured in vitro. These receptors came from a human donor who had recovered from COVID-19.

The gene calls are TRBV2 and TRBJ2-7; TRBD2 aligns across 13 bases. There are 14 residues in the CDR3. Germline CDR1 is SNHLY and CDR2 is FYNNEI. With V trimmed by 8 bases and J by 6 bases, 7 bases remained unmatched. CDR3 sequence: CASLRTSGSREQYF. CDR3 bases: TGTGCCAGCCTTAGGACTAGCGGGAGCCGCGAGCAGTACTTC.

This chain links TRBV5-6 with TRBJ1-4; D is unresolved. The CDR3 runs 15 residues. Trimming removed 3 bases at V and 12 bases at J, with 21 bases between. From germline, CDR1 is SGHDT and CDR2 YYEEEE. The CDR3 nucleotides read TGTGCCAGCAGCTCCCCAGAGAGACGGCATGGTGAACTGTTTTTT. This sequence encodes CASSSPERRHGELFF.

The chain has TRBV10-3 and TRBJ2-3, with 10 bases identical to TRBD2. The CDR3 totals 16 residues. CDR1 and CDR2 (germline): ENHRY, SYGVKD. J gave up 2 bases and V 7 bases, and 9 bases lay outside the gene matches. CDR3 region: CAIMTPSGRSTDTQYF. The CDR3, as DNA: TGTGCCATCATGACCCCTAGCGGGAGATCCACAGATACGCAGTATTTT.

CDR3 in DNA: TGTGCCAGCAGTTACTCCCAGGCAGGTTCGTTGGATACGCAGTATTTT. It yields the protein CASSYSQAGSLDTQYF. The rearrangement links TRBV6-2 or TRBV6-3 to TRBJ2-3, with D hard to call. The germline V gene encodes CDR1 MNHEY and CDR2 SVGEGT. Trimming left V 0 bases short and J 6 bases short, with 16 bases between. The CDR3 is 16 amino acids.

The chain joins TRBV18 to TRBJ1-1; 7 bases are a match to TRBD1. CDR1 is KGHSH, CDR2 LQKENI, per germline. The length of the CDR3 is 15 residues. The V segment lost 4 bases and the J segment 1 base; nucleotides outside the gene matches: 6. The CDR3 DNA reads as TGTGCCAGCTCACTAGGACAGGCCAGGAACACTGAAGCTTTCTTT. It translates to CASSLGQARNTEAFF.

This clonotype was seen a few times. The chain links TRBV6-1 to TRBJ1-5; no clear D. The CDR3 is made up of 13 amino acids. Trimming left V 6 bases short and J 7 bases short, with 13 bases between. Germline V CDR1 and CDR2: MNHNS, SASEGT. CDR3 protein: CASSTKLRQPQHF. CDR3 in DNA: TGTGCCAGCAGCACAAAACTTCGACAGCCCCAGCATTTT.

This clonotype was observed a handful of times. This chain joins TRBV10-3 and TRBJ2-7, with a possible D match to TRBD2 (6 bases). The CDR3 length is 15 residues. CDR1 is ENHRY and CDR2 is SYGVKD in the germline V gene. V lost 2 bases to trimming and J lost 3 bases, with 14 bases between them. The DNA of the CDR3 is TGTGCCATCAGTGAGGCGCGGGGTCAGGGCTACGAGCAGTACTTC. Protein product: CAISEARGQGYEQYF.

V and J are TRBV20-1 and TRBJ2-1; D unclear. V lost 1 base, J lost 7 bases, and 23 bases lay in between. CDR1 is DFQATT, CDR2 SNEGSKA, per germline (reference sequence). CDR3 size: 17 residues. The CDR3 is CSARGQRFRGPVNEQFF. CDR3 DNA sequence: TGCAGTGCTAGAGGACAAAGGTTCCGAGGTCCGGTTAATGAGCAGTTCTTC.

The sample holds one count of this clonotype. The chain uses TRBV4-1 and TRBJ2-7, with a possible D match to TRBD2 (5 bases). Near its end, the DNA agrees better with TRBJ2-5, so the J call may be wrong. Germline V gene sequence: CDR1 MGHRA, CDR2 YSYEKL. The CDR3 loop spans 15 amino acids. The CDR3: CASSAADFGQETQYF. The CDR3 nucleotides read TGCGCCAGCAGCGCTGCGGACTTCGGGCAAGAGACCCAGTACTTC.

This sequence joins TRBV7-2 and TRBJ2-3; D not certain. The CDR3 spans 14 residues. From germline, CDR1 is SGHTA and CDR2 FQGNSA. With 0 bases removed from V and 4 bases from J, the gap between germline ends came to 8 bases. The CDR3 sequence: CASSLAIHADTQYF. The CDR3 region has the DNA TGTGCCAGCAGCTTAGCCATTCACGCAGATACGCAGTATTTT.

This chain joins TRBV19 and TRBJ1-5, with D possibly matching TRBD1 (5 bases). V lost 7 bases and J lost 3, with 13 bases in between. Germline assignment: CDR1 LNHDA and CDR2 SQIVND (reference sequence). The CDR3 spans 14 residues. The DNA for the CDR3 is TGTGCCAGTAATAAGGGGACCCTCAATCAGCCCCAGCATTTT. It codes for CASNKGTLNQPQHF.

V and J are TRBV21-1 and TRBJ1-5. TRBV21-1 is given as a pseudogene. This CDR3 has 14 amino acids. The CDR3 protein is CASSKGIGNQPQHF. CDR3 sequence (DNA): TGTGCCAGCAGCAAAGGGATCGGCAATCAGCCCCAGCATTTT.

This chain joins TRBV5-4 and TRBJ2-1, with D unclear. Per the germline V gene, CDR1 is SGHNT and CDR2 is YYREEE (reference sequence). V lost 1 base and J 1 base, leaving 12 bases between the germline ends. This CDR3 is built from 16 residues. CDR3 protein: CASSLLSGMSYNEQFF. In DNA, the CDR3 is TGTGCCAGCAGCTTGCTGTCCGGTATGTCCTACAATGAGCAGTTCTTC.

The V and J genes are TRBV30 and TRBJ2-2, with D tentatively TRBD1 (5 bases). Germline loops: CDR1 GTSNPN, CDR2 SVGIG (reference sequence). The CDR3 sequence is 14 residues long. V lost 3 bases, J lost 5 bases, and 13 bases lay in between. CDR3 nucleotides: TGTGCCTGGAGCGACAGTCTCGGGACCGGGGAGCTGTTTTTT. It specifies CAWSDSLGTGELFF.